This T cell receptor beta chain was recorded in a study of CD8 T cells in ankylosing spondylitis. Study-level findings and limits: There was reportedly significant enrichment of clones that were disease-linked in matched ankylosing spondylitis synovial fluid. Blood of patients with ankylosing spondylitis appeared to be characterized by a TCR beta motif of eight highly homologous variants. Those disease-linked clones were CD8+; they were also relatively rare in peripheral blood.

This CDR3 region has 18 residues. Trimming removed 5 bases from V and 2 bases from J; junction bases left unmatched: 9. Germline V CDR1 and CDR2: MGHDK, SYGVNS. A quantitative 5'-RACE method, one with molecular barcodes, was used to make TCR beta libraries. Via MiXCR, TCRdb re-called the 5' RACE reads, giving one row per CDR3 protein. Of approximately 110,000 distinct CDR3 sequences listed, less than 25% were seen once; the top ten hold about 12%. In its sample, this clonotype was seen a few times. The antigen remains undetermined. This TCR came from a male donor with ankylosing spondylitis. Specimen: synovial fluid, either unsorted or a sorted T cell fraction (not recorded which). The rearrangement links TRBV25-1 to TRBJ2-6; TRBD1 aligns across 10 bases. In DNA form, the CDR3 reads TGTGCCAGCAGTTTCTCCGGGACAGGGGTTACTGGGGCCAACGTCCTGACTTTC. It is translated as CASSFSGTGVTGANVLTF.